A selection of T cell receptor beta chains follows, all from one sample in a study of T cells after yellow fever vaccination. TCRdb called the 5' RACE reads again in MiXCR, with one record for every CDR3 protein. The table shows about 240,000 distinct CDR3 sequences, with 6.9% occurring only once. The sample consisted of CD4+ T cells sorted from PBMCs, taken 15 days after the yellow fever booster vaccination. Receptor source: a man younger than 40 who received the YFV17D yellow fever vaccine. The CDR3 runs from the conserved cysteine through the conserved F or W. Each record gives: V gene, J gene, clone size, D gene, CDR3 protein, CDR3 DNA. A D gene is named only where the DNA matches it firmly. Where a row states a size, it is once, few, many or the class of an expanded clone; other rows omit it.

>TRBV14|TRBJ2-3|NA|TRBD2
CASSQLAGAFTDTQYF
TGTGCCAGCAGCCAATTAGCGGGAGCCTTCACAGATACGCAGTATTTT
>TRBV20-1|TRBJ2-7|many|TRBD1
CSARAPGTGGNEQYF
TGCAGTGCTAGAGCTCCCGGGACAGGGGGCAACGAGCAGTACTTC
>TRBV5-6|TRBJ2-5|NA|NA
CASGGRGETQYF
TGTGCCAGCGGAGGCCGCGGTGAGACCCAGTACTTC
>TRBV19|TRBJ2-7|few|TRBD1
CASSIIGTGMAEQYF
TGTGCCAGTAGTATAATCGGGACAGGGATGGCCGAGCAGTACTTC
>TRBV11-2|TRBJ2-2|many|NA
CASSLELKRELFF
TGTGCCAGCAGCTTAGAATTGAAGCGGGAGCTGTTTTTT
>TRBV20-1|TRBJ2-5|many|NA
CSARTYEETQYF
TGCAGTGCTCGGACGTATGAAGAGACCCAGTACTTC
>TRBV5-1|TRBJ2-6|few|NA
CASSSGDSGANVLTF
TGCGCCAGCAGCTCAGGGGATTCTGGGGCCAACGTCCTGACTTTC
>TRBV11-2|TRBJ1-4|NA|NA
CASSNTGSGIEKLFF
TGTGCCAGCAGCAACACAGGGTCCGGAATAGAAAAACTGTTTTTT
>TRBV12-3/TRBV12-4|TRBJ1-1|NA|NA
CASSPGQGAFF
TGTGCCAGCAGCCCCGGGCAGGGAGCTTTCTTT
>TRBV20-1|TRBJ2-7|many|TRBD2
CSVSGSRYEQYF
TGCAGTGTAAGCGGGAGTAGGTACGAGCAGTACTTC
>TRBV20-1|TRBJ1-6|many|NA
CSAKEGGSSYNSPLHF
TGCAGTGCTAAGGAAGGTGGAAGCTCCTATAATTCACCCCTCCACTTT
>TRBV7-2|TRBJ1-4|many|NA
CASSFRAEKLFF
TGTGCCAGCAGCTTTCGGGCTGAAAAACTGTTTTTT
>TRBV20-1|TRBJ1-1|many|NA
CSARDGTGRTEAFF
TGCAGTGCTAGAGATGGAACGGGAAGGACTGAAGCTTTCTTT
>TRBV12-3/TRBV12-4|TRBJ2-2|NA|NA
CASNPLLGKAPGELFF
TGTGCCAGCAATCCTTTGTTGGGAAAGGCCCCCGGGGAGCTGTTTTTT
>TRBV5-8|TRBJ2-3|NA|NA
CASSMTNSDTQYF
TGTGCCAGCAGCATGACTAACTCAGATACGCAGTATTTT
>TRBV29-1|TRBJ2-1|many|TRBD2
CSVHPAGAVQFF
TGCAGCGTTCATCCAGCGGGAGCGGTCCAGTTCTTC
>TRBV7-8|TRBJ2-1|many|NA
CASTPRGYYNEQFF
TGTGCCAGCACCCCACGGGGGTATTACAATGAGCAGTTCTTC